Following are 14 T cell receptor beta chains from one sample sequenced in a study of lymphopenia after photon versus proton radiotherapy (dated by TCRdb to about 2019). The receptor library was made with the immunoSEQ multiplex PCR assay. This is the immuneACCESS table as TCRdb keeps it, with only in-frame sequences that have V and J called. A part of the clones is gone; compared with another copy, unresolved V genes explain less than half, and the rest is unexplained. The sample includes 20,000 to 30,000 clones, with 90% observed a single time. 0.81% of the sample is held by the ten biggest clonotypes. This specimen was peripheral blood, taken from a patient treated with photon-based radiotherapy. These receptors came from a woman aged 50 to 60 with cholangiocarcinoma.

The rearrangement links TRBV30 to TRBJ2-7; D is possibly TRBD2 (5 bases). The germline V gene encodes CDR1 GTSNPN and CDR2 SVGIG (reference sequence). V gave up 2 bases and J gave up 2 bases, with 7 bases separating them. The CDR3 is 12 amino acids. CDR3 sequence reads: CAWSPGAYEQYF. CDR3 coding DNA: TGTGCCTGGAGTCCCGGGGCCTACGAGCAGTACTTC.

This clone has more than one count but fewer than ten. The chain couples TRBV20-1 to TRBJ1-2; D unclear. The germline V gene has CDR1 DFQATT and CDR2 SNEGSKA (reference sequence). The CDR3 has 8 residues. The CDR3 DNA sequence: TGCAGCCCTTTTGACTACACCTTC. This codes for CSPFDYTF.

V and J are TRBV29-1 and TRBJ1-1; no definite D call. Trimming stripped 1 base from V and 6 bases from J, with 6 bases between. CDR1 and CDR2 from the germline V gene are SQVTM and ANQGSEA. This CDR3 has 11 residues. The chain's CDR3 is CSVEVFSEAFF. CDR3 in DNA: TGCAGCGTTGAAGTATTCTCTGAAGCTTTCTTT.

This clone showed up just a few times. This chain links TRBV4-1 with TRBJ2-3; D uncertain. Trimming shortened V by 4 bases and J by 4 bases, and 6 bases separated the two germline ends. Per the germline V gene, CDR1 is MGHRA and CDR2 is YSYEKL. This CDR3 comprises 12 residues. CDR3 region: CASSRVADTQYF. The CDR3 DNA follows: TGCGCCAGCAGCCGCGTTGCAGATACGCAGTATTTT.

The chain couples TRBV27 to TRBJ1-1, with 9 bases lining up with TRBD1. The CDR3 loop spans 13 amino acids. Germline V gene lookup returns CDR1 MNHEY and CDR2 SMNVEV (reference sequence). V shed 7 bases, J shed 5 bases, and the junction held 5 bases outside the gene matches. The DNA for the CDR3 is TGTGCCAGCATTGAGACAGGGGGTACTGAAGCTTTCTTT. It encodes CASIETGGTEAFF.

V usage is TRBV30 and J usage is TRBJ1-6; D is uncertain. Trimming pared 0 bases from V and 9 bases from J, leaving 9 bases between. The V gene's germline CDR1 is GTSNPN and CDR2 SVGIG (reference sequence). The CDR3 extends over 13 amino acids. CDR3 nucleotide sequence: TGTGCCTGGAGTGTTAGCGTTGTTTCACCCCTCCACTTT. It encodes CAWSVSVVSPLHF. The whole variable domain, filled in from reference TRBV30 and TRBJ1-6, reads SQTIHQWPATLVQPVGSPLSLECTVEGTSNPNLYWYRQAAGRGLQLLFYSVGIGQISSEVPQNLSASRPQDRQFILSSKKLLLSDSGFYLCAWSVSVVSPLHFGNGTRLTVT.

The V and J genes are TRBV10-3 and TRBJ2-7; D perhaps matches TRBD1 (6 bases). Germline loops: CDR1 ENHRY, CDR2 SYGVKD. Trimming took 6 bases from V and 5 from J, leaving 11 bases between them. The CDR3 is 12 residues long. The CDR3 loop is CAIRLQGNEQYF. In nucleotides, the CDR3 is TGTGCCATCAGGCTACAGGGAAACGAGCAGTACTTC.

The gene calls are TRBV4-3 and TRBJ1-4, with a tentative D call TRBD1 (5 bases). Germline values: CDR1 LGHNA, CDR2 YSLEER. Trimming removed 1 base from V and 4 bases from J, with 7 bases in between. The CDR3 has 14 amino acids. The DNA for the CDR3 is TGCGCCAGCAGCCAAGGACAGTATAATGAAAAACTGTTTTTT. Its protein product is CASSQGQYNEKLFF.

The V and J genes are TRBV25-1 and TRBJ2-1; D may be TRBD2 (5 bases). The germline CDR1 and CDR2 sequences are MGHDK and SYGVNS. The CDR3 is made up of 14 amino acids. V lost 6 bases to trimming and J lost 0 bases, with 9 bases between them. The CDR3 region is CASSEGGSYNEQFF. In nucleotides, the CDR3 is TGTGCCAGCAGCGAGGGTGGCTCCTACAATGAGCAGTTCTTC.

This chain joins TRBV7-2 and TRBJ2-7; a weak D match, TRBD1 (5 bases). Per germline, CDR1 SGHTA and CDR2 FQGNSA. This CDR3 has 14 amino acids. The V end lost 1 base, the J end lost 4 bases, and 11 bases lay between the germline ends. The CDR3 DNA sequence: TGTGCCAGCAGCTTAGGATCCCAGGGTTACGAGCAGTACTTC. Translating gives CASSLGSQGYEQYF.

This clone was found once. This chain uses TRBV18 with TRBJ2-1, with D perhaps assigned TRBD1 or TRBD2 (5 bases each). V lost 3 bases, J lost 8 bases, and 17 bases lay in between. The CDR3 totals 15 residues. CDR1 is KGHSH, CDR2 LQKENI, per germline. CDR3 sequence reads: CASSPGDQGNDEQFF. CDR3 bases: TGTGCCAGCTCACCTGGGGACCAAGGAAACGATGAGCAGTTCTTC.

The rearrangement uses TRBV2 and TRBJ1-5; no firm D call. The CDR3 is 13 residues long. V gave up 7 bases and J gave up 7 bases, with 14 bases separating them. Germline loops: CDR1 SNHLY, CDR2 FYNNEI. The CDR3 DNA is TGTGCCAGCACCAACCATCCCGAGCAGCCCCAGCATTTT. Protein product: CASTNHPEQPQHF. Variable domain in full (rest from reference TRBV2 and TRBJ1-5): EPEVTQTPSHQVTQMGQEVILRCVPISNHLYFYWYRQILGQKVEFLVSFYNNEISEKSEIFDDQFSVERPDGSNFTLKIRSTKLEDSAMYFCASTNHPEQPQHFGDGTRLSIL.

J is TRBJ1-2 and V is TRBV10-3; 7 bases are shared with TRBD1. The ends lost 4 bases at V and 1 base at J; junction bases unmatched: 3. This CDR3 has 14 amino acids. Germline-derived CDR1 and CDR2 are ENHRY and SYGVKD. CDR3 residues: CAISGDSLNYGYTF. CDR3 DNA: TGTGCCATCAGTGGGGACAGCCTTAACTATGGCTACACCTTC.

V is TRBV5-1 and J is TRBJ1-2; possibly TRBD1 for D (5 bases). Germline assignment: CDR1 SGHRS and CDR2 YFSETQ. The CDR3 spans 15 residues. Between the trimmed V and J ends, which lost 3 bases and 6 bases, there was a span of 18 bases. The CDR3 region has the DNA TGCGCCAGCAGCTGGACGGGGGAAACAACTGATGGCTACACCTTC. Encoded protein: CASSWTGETTDGYTF.